A selection of T cell receptor beta chains follows, all from one sample in a study of blood T cell repertoires in COVID-19. The data were produced by immunoSEQ multiplex PCR, yet TCRdb's version contains in-frame clones alone and is incomplete. This table holds about 48,000 clones, roughly four fifths found once. The specimen sequenced was peripheral blood. Receptors were obtained from a man in his forties with acute or convalescent COVID-19. Both conserved end residues are part of each CDR3.

j_call v_call cdr3_aa
TRBJ1-1 TRBV7-9 CASSPPRTGNTEAFF
TRBJ2-3 TRBV5-6 CASSFGLAGVTDTQYF
TRBJ1-6 TRBV6-1 CASSDRENSPLHF
TRBJ1-6 TRBV5-1 CASSFVPPREPLHF
TRBJ2-3 TRBV29-1 CSVEDPRRGADTQYF
TRBJ2-7 TRBV18 CASSGGGGPTYEQYF
TRBJ2-5 TRBV5-4 CASSPRGGGGETQYF
TRBJ2-7 TRBV2 CASTVGVASEQYF
TRBJ1-2 TRBV14 CASSQGPGDGNYGYTF
TRBJ1-2 TRBV21-1 CASSKSRPNYGYTF
TRBJ1-5 TRBV5-6 CASSLTGQGRNSNQPQHF
TRBJ2-3 TRBV6-4 CASSRTSGSGDTQYF